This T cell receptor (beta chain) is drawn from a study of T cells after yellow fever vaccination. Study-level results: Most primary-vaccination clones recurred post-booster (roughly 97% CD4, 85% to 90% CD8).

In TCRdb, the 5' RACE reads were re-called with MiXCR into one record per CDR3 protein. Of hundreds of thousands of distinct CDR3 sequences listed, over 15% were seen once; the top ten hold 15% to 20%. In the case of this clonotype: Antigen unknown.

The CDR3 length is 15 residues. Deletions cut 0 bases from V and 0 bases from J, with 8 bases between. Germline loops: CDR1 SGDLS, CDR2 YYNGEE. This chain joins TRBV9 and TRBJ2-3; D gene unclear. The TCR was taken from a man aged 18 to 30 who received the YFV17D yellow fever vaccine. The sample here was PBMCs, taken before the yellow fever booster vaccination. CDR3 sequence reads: CASSVGGRSTDTQYF. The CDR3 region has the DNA TGTGCCAGCAGCGTAGGCGGCCGAAGCACAGATACGCAGTATTTT.